This TCR beta chain was sequenced for a study of cytomegalovirus exposure and HLA in healthy donors (TCRdb year 2017). For the study in its entirety: According to an earlier analysis of 587 of the donors, 150 million to 200 million T cells yielded roughly 100 million unique TCR beta sequences and 276 Gb of sequence data. An early release covering roughly 580 HLA-typed donors comprised about 300 gigabases of sequencing data and some 79 million unique TCR sequences. The genetic ancestry cluster associated with self-reported Caucasian donors included about 81% of the roughly 390 genotyped donors. The aim of the study was to test whether cataloging public T cell receptors could identify signatures of past pathogen exposure. Using immunosequencing, the study profiled T cell repertoires from around 680 subjects and related those repertoires to cytomegalovirus serostatus. Besides the first cohort of around 700 subjects, a separate validation cohort made up of 120 different subjects was used. To predict cytomegalovirus infection status, the study brought together high-throughput TCR immunosequencing, statistical association of individual TCRs with disease status, and machine learning. A later analysis re-examined previously published TCR beta repertoires from around 670 donors and added high-resolution HLA genotyping to investigate patterns of TCR occurrence. Rather than drawing on any new phenotypic data, the later analysis identified candidate immune exposures from TCR beta sequences and the way those sequences occurred across donors. An earlier analysis of some 600 of the donors applied high-throughput TCR beta sequencing to assess whether each TCR beta V gene segment acted as functional or pseudogenic. Alongside the repertoire data, information on donor age, sex, ethnicity and CMV serostatus was compiled. Genome-wide SNP genotypes for about 60% of the roughly 700 donors were used in a later genetic analysis, which treated that subset as a discovery cohort. All discovery cohort repertoires had been generated using a single sequencing platform. Class I and class II HLA loci were covered by the typing at four-digit resolution. The number of typed donors differed by locus: roughly 620-630 for A, B, C, DRB1 and DQB1; some 500 for DQA1; around 580 for DPA1; and some 450 for DPB1. Because of strong linkage in the cohort, four to six DR-DQ haplotypes were treated as single units for association and clustering. Among 350 to 400 genotyped donors of the cohort, an average of approximately 240,000 unique TCR beta nucleotide sequences were sequenced per donor, roughly 20% of them non-productive. What the study reported, not specific to this receptor: The presence/absence analyses assumed that sequencing depth was roughly uniform across donors, and that assumption may not be true. A later analysis reported that several top co-occurrence clusters appeared linked to parvovirus B19, influenza, CMV and Epstein-Barr virus. The authors suggested that the approach could potentially be extended to other disease states and immunological phenotypes. Linkage disequilibrium might explain the correlated functional status among segregating V segments, but an unknown experimental factor could not be excluded. Cytomegalovirus status was reported to be diagnosed by the classifier with high specificity and sensitivity in both the original and validation cohorts. Only TCR beta chains were sequenced in this cohort, and the absence of alpha or paired-chain data limited detectable features. A few of the identified cytomegalovirus-associated TCR beta chains were confirmed in vitro to be specific for cytomegalovirus antigens. Most TCR sequences were seen in very few donors, while some public TCRs were found in many individuals. The study listed 170 or so TCR beta chains as associated with cytomegalovirus. Because counts were too low, around 18 rarely observed V segments, including chromosome 9 orphons, were left out of the earlier analysis of several hundred of the donors. A later genetic analysis reported fewer N-insertions in productive TCRs among donors in an Asian-associated ancestry cluster than the roughly 690-donor mean. When HLA alleles, especially DR and DQ, strongly co-occurred, TCR associations were difficult to assign to individual alleles. Because some donors lacked HLA typing at each locus, the association tests relied only on the typed subset. Some IMGT-functional V segments, including TRBV6-2 and TRBV6-3, could not be told apart with the 87-base-pair reads, so those segments were excluded. Immune exposure information for the cohort was limited to CMV serostatus. According to a later analysis, most CMV-associated TCR beta chains appeared to be HLA-restricted, and the HLA associations seemed to be driven largely by CMV exposure. In a later analysis, the rate of TCR association differed among HLA loci, with DRB1 alleles having the most associated TCRs and HLA-C alleles having the fewest. A further reported finding was that TCR beta sequences accurately predicted the HLA-A and HLA-B alleles for most subjects in the first cohort. In a later genetic analysis, a missense DCLRE1C variant was associated with V-gene and J-gene trimming of TCR beta chains, and the association was replicated in an independent cohort. A later analysis found that HLA-associated TCR beta chains were more clonally expanded and had lower generation probabilities than equally common non-associated chains. Specific HLA alleles were associated with 15,000 to 20,000 TCR beta sequences at a false discovery rate of 0.05 in a later analysis. A cluster of highly shared sequence variants was judged likely to be a technical artifact of the sequencing pipeline. In an earlier analysis of more than 500 of the donors, most TCR beta V segments appeared in productive rearrangements about 87% or about 30% of the time, broadly matching IMGT annotations.

V was cut back by 7 bases and J by 8 bases, leaving a gap of 12 bases between them. The germline V gene (reference sequence) specifies SGHNT as CDR1 and YYREEE as CDR2. The CDR3 has 11 amino acids, counting the end cysteine and phenylalanine. Only the CDR3 DNA is retained, 33 bases long and in frame from the first base. This clone was counted only a few times. The target of this receptor is not known. The sample holds no much larger clone one base away, and base qualities are not on file. In total, roughly 670 healthy bone marrow donors made up the cohort. All cohort members were sampled while nominally healthy, although unrecorded immune exposures were likely present. The donor tested CMV seronegative and was one of the 352 seronegative cohort members. A peripheral blood sample was provided by each donor, and peripheral blood mononuclear cells were used for TCR beta sequencing. The Qiagen DNeasy Blood Extraction Kit was used to extract genomic DNA from the blood cell samples.

Library method: the immunoSEQ multiplex PCR assay. For the multiplex PCR, a mixture combining 60 forward primers for TCR Vbeta segments and 13 reverse primers for TCR Jbeta segments was used. The CDR3 region of rearranged TCR beta genes was amplified from genomic DNA with a multiplex PCR assay. Amplified TCR beta libraries were sequenced as 87-base-pair reads on the Illumina HiSeq System. In the paper's pipeline: A later analysis counted about 76 million unique TCR beta chains across the approximately 700 repertoires, and 9.5 million to 11 million of these chains were shared by at least two donors. A nearest-neighbor algorithm error-corrected the raw reads and collapsed the reads into unique sequences, merging closely related sequences to remove PCR and sequencing errors. To assign V, D and J gene segments, CDR3 sequences were aligned to IMGT reference sequences. Each retained sequence needed at least a six-nucleotide match to both a V gene segment and a J gene segment. A rearrangement counted as productive if the CDR3 had no stop codons and remained in frame with V and J, and every other rearrangement counted as non-productive. CDR3 was defined according to IMGT convention as the region running from the second conserved V-encoded cysteine to the conserved J-encoded phenylalanine. The earlier analysis of about 530 of the donors excluded any sequence lacking an unambiguous match to a single V gene segment. In an earlier analysis of several hundred of the donors, V segments were called functional above 56.7% productive rearrangements and were called segregating when the between-donor standard deviation exceeded 5%. A statistical classification framework was developed to diagnose cytomegalovirus status using the catalog of TCR beta chain sequences. V and J gene assignment, in a later analysis, came from comparing TCR nucleotide sequences with IMGT/GENE-DB human TR gene sequences. The TCRdist pipeline was used in a later analysis to assign CDR3 sequences and most-parsimonious VDJ recombination scenarios. A later analysis defined each TCR beta chain by its CDR3 amino acid sequence plus V-gene family, and excluded reads lacking a unique V-gene family. To address suspected cross-contamination and a sequencing artifact, a later analysis removed over 500 highly shared, low-generation-probability nucleotide sequences. For each public chain, a later analysis derived a clonal expansion index from normalized ranks of inferred template counts within each repertoire. In a later analysis, generation probabilities were computed with a VDJ recombination model fitted to out-of-frame rearrangements, and the resulting probabilities were checked against IGoR. Hypergeometric tests were used in a later analysis to score TCR-TCR, TCR-HLA and TCR-CMV co-occurrence, with a repertoire-size bias correction applied to the TCR pairs. To estimate false discovery rates, a later analysis permuted the HLA or CMV assignments 20 times. In a later analysis, co-occurring TCRs were grouped with DBSCAN, and TCRdist sequence similarity was added when clustering was performed within HLA-allele-positive subsets. Repertoires with fewer than 30,000 or more than 120,000 public chains were left out of co-occurrence clustering, as were about 5 repertoires with anomalous nucleotide sharing. TCRdb took over this immuneACCESS table, retaining in-frame rearrangements with V and J assigned. Such tables are incomplete; in checked studies, under half of the missing clones stem from an unresolved V gene, and the remainder is unexplained. V, J and clone size reflect that table, while D and trimming were determined from the DNA. For this sample the table gives more than 150,000 clones, of which around four fifths were detected only once. Roughly 1.4% of the sample lies in the top ten.

The chain is encoded by TRBV5-4 joined to TRBJ1-1; confidence is insufficient to name the D gene. The TCR was taken from a man younger than 35 in good health and CMV-seronegative. The sequencing input was PBMCs. The DNA sequence is TGTGCCAGCGTATCGGGAGTAGAAGCTTTCTTT. This is translated as CASVSGVEAFF.